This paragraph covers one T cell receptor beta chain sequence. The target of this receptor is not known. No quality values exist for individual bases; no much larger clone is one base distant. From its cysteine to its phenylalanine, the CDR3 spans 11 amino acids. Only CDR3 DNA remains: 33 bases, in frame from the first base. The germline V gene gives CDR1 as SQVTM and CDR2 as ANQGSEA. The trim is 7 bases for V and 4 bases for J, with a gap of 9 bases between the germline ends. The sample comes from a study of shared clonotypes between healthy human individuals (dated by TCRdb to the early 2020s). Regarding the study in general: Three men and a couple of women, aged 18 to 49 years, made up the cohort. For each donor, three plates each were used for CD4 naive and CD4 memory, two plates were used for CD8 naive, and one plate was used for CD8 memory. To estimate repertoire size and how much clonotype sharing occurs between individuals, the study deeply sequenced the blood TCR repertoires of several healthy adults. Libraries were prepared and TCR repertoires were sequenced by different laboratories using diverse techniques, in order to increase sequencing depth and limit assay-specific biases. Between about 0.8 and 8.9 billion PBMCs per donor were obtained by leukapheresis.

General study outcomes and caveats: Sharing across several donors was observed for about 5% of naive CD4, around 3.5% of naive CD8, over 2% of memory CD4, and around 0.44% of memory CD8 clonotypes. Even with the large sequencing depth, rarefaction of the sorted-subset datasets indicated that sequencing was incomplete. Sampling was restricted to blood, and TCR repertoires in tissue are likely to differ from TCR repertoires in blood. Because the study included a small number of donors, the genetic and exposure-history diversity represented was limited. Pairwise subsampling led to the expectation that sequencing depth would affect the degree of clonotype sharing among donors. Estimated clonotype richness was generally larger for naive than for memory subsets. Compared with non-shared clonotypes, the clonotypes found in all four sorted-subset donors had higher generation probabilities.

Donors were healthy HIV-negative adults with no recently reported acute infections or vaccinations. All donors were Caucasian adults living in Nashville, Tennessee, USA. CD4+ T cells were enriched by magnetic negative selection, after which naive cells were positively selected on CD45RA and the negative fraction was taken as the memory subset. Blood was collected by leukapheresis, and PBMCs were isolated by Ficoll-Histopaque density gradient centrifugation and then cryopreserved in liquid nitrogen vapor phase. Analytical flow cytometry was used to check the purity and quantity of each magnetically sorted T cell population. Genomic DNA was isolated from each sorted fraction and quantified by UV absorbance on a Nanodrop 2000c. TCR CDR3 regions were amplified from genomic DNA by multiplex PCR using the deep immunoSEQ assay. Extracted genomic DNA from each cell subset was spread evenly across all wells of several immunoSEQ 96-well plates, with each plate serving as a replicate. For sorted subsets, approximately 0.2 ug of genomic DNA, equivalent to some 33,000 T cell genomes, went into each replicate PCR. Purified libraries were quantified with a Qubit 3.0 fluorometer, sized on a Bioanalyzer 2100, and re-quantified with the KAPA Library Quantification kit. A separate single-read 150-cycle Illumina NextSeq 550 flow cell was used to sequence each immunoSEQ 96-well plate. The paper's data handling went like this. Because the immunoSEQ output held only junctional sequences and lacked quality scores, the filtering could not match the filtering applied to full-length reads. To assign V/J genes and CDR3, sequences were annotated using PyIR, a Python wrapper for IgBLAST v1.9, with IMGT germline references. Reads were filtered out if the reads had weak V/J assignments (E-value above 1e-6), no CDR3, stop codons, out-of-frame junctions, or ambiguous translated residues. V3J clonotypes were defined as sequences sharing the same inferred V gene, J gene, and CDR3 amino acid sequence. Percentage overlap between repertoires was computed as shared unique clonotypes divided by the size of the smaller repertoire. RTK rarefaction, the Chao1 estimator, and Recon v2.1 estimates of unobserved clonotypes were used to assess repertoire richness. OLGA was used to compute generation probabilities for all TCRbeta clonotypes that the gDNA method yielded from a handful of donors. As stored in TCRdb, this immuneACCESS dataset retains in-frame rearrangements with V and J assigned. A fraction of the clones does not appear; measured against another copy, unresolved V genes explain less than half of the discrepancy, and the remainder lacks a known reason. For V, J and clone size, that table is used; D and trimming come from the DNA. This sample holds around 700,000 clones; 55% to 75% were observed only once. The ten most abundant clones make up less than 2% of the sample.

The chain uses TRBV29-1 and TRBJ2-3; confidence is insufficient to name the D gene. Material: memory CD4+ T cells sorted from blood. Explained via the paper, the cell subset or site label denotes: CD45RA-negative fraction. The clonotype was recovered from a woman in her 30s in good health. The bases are TGCAGCGCCCGCCGCTCAGATACGCAGTATTTT. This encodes CSARRSDTQYF.